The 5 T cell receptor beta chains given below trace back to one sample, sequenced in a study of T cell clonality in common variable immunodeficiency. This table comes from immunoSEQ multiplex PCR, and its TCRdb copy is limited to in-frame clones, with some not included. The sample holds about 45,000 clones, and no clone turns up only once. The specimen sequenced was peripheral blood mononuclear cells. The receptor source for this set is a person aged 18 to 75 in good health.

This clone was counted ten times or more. The CDR3 here is CASSMAGASGETQYF. The sequenced part of the CDR3 DNA is TGTGCCAGTAGTATGGCAGGGGCGTCGGGGGAGACC. The chain links TRBV19 to TRBJ2-5; possibly TRBD1 for D (6 bases). Read data end 3 residues before the CDR3 end; the end is taken from the germline J gene. Germline CDR1 reads LNHDA; CDR2 reads SQIVND (reference sequence). V was shortened by 3 bases and J by 5 bases, with 16 bases between the two germline ends. This CDR3 has 15 residues.

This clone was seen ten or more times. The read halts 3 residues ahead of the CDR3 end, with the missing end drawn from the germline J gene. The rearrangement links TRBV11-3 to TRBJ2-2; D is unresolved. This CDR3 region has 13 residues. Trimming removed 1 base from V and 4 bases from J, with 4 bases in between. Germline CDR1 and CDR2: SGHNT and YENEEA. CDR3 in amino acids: CASSLARTGELFF. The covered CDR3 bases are TGTGCCAGCAGCTTAGCCCGCACCGGGGAG.

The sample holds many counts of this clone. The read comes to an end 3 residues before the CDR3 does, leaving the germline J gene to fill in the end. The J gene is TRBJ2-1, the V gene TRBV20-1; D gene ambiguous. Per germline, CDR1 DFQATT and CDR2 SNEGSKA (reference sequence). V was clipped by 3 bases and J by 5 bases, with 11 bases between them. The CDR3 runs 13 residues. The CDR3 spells CSASMAPHNEQFF. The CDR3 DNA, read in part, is TGCAGTGCTAGTATGGCCCCACACAATGAG.

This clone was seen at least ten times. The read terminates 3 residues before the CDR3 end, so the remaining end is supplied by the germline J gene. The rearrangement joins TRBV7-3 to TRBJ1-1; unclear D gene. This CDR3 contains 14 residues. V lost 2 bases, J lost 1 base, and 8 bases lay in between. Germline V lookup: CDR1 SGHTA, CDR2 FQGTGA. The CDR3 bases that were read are TGTGCCAGCAGCTTAGGGCAATCGAACACTGAA. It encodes CASSLGQSNTE. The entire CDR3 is CASSLGQSNTEAFF.

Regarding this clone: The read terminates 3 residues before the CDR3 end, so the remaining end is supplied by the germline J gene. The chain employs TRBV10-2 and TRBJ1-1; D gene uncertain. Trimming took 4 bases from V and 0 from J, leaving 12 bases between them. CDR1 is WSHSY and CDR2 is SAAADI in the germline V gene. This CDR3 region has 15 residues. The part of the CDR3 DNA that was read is TGCGCCAGCAGTGTGTCCACATACCTGAACACTGAA. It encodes CASSVSTYLNTE. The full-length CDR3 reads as CASSVSTYLNTEAFF.